The 26 T cell receptor beta chains reported below all come from one sample, sequenced in a study of blood T cell repertoires in COVID-19. Assay used: immunoSEQ multiplex PCR; TCRdb lists only in-frame clones, some missing. The sample lists about 150,000 clones; around 83% were seen once. Input material: peripheral blood. The receptor source for this set is a woman aged 55-75 years with acute or convalescent COVID-19.

The V gene is TRBV5-1, the J gene TRBJ1-4, with a weak D call TRBD1 (5 bases). The CDR3 is 14 amino acids. V dropped 3 bases and J dropped 5 bases, with 11 bases sitting between them. Germline V gene sequence: CDR1 SGHRS, CDR2 YFSETQ. CDR3 region: CASSSGRGNEKLFF. The DNA of the CDR3 is TGCGCCAGCAGCTCCGGACGGGGGAATGAAAAACTGTTTTTT.

The J gene is TRBJ1-5, the V gene TRBV10-3; possibly TRBD1 for D (6 bases). Trimming left V 5 bases short and J 5 bases short, with 16 bases between. The CDR3 runs 15 residues. Germline CDR1 and CDR2: ENHRY and SYGVKD. CDR3 bases: TGTGCCATCAGTTCACAGGGAGGGCTGGATCAGCCCCAGCATTTT. This encodes CAISSQGGLDQPQHF.

This clone has just one count. The rearrangement uses TRBV19 and TRBJ1-2; D is unclear. V was trimmed by 3 bases and J by 1 base, leaving 12 bases between them. In germline, CDR1 is LNHDA, CDR2 SQIVND (reference sequence). This CDR3 has 15 residues. DNA of the CDR3: TGTGCCAGTAGTATGTACAGTGATATTAACTATGGCTACACCTTC. It specifies CASSMYSDINYGYTF.

This chain links TRBV19 with TRBJ2-4; D is unclear. Germline V lookup: CDR1 LNHDA, CDR2 SQIVND (reference sequence). Trimming left V 3 bases short and J 3 bases short, with 9 bases between. This CDR3 spans 14 amino acids. CDR3 DNA sequence: TGTGCCAGTAGTATTAGCCTGGTCAAAAACATTCAGTACTTC. Residues: CASSISLVKNIQYF.

The chain combines TRBV10-3 with TRBJ2-1, with D perhaps matching TRBD1 (6 bases). CDR1 is ENHRY, CDR2 SYGVKD, per germline. V was cut by 6 bases and J by 5 bases, with 17 bases left in between. The CDR3 spans 15 residues. The CDR3 region is CAIRPGHLSNNEQFF. In nucleotides, the CDR3 is TGTGCCATCAGGCCGGGACACCTATCAAACAATGAGCAGTTCTTC.

The count of this clone is one. V gene TRBV9 combines with J gene TRBJ2-5, with 8 bases identical to TRBD2. The CDR3 length is 17 residues. After removal of 0 bases from V and 4 bases from J, the junction contained 11 bases not matched to a gene. Germline V CDR1 and CDR2: SGDLS, YYNGEE. The CDR3: CASSVVTLAGGAETQYF. In DNA form, the CDR3 reads TGTGCCAGCAGCGTAGTGACCCTTGCGGGGGGAGCAGAGACCCAGTACTTC.

This clone was recorded a few times. V is TRBV6-1 and J is TRBJ1-4, with D uncertain. The CDR3 is made up of 15 amino acids. From germline, CDR1 is MNHNS and CDR2 SASEGT. V was shortened by 0 bases and J by 6 bases, with 11 bases between the two germline ends. The CDR3 is CASSEARLRDEKLFF. Written as DNA, the CDR3 is TGTGCCAGCAGTGAAGCGCGTCTACGGGATGAAAAACTGTTTTTT.

V and J are TRBV29-1 and TRBJ1-3, with D hard to call. The CDR3 runs to 11 residues. Germline V gives CDR1 SQVTM, CDR2 ANQGSEA. Trimming shortened V by 5 bases and J by 8 bases, and 10 bases separated the two germline ends. CDR3 protein: CSVSSGDTIYF. For the CDR3, the DNA is TGCAGCGTTTCCTCCGGGGACACCATATATTTT.

The gene calls are TRBV30 and TRBJ1-5; tentatively, D is TRBD1 (5 bases). The CDR3 is 14 amino acids. Trimming left V 1 base short and J 3 bases short, with 10 bases between. CDR1 is GTSNPN, CDR2 SVGIG, per germline (reference sequence). CDR3 protein: CAWSAGGFNQPQHF. The CDR3 bases are TGTGCCTGGAGTGCCGGGGGATTCAATCAGCCCCAGCATTTT.

The rearrangement links TRBV4-1 to TRBJ1-4; perhaps TRBD1 as D (5 bases). V lost 3 bases and J 6 bases, leaving 8 bases between the germline ends. CDR3 size: 13 residues. Looked up from germline, CDR1 is MGHRA and CDR2 is YSYEKL. The CDR3 is CASSQDTYEKLFF. As DNA, the CDR3 is TGCGCCAGCAGCCAGGACACTTATGAAAAACTGTTTTTT.

V usage is TRBV10-1 and J usage is TRBJ1-1, with D hard to call. Trimming took off 0 bases at V and 6 bases at J, with 11 bases between the two ends. This CDR3 comprises 14 residues. CDR1 is WNHNN, CDR2 SYGVQD, per germline (reference sequence). CDR3 nucleotide sequence: TGCGCCAGCAGTGAGTCTATGGGTAGCGCTGAAGCTTTCTTT. Amino acids: CASSESMGSAEAFF.

This clone was seen many times. The genes are TRBV5-4 and TRBJ1-1, with D tentatively TRBD1 (5 bases). The CDR3 is 16 residues long. Germline CDR1 reads SGHNT; CDR2 reads YYREEE (reference sequence). V lost 3 bases, J lost 1 base, and 16 bases lay in between. CDR3 sequence (DNA): TGTGCCAGCAGCTGGGGCAGGGAAGGGTGGAACACTGAAGCTTTCTTT. This gives the protein CASSWGREGWNTEAFF.

This clone was seen a few times. V usage is TRBV4-1 and J usage is TRBJ2-1; 8 bases align to TRBD1. CDR1 is MGHRA, CDR2 YSYEKL, per germline. The length of the CDR3 is 19 residues. The junction had 14 bases not matched to a gene; V was cut back by 4 bases and J by 0 bases. The CDR3: CASSPLSDRVRSSYNEQFF. CDR3 nucleotides: TGCGCCAGCAGCCCCCTCTCGGACAGGGTTCGAAGCTCCTACAATGAGCAGTTCTTC.

V usage is TRBV23-1 and J usage is TRBJ1-3, with D possibly TRBD1 on 6 matching bases. TRBV23-1 is sorted into the ORF group, with uncertain function. The CDR3 extends over 15 amino acids. Trimming left V 3 bases short and J 3 bases short, with 12 bases between. This CDR3 is CASSHLTGFGNTIYF. The CDR3, as DNA: TGCGCCAGCAGTCACCTAACAGGGTTTGGAAACACCATATATTTT.

This chain uses TRBV28 with TRBJ1-2; 7 nucleotides align to TRBD1. The CDR3 is 13 amino acids. Trimming cost V 5 bases and J 8 bases; bases outside gene matches: 8. Germline CDR1 MDHEN, CDR2 SYDVKM. The chain's CDR3 is CASSKDRVGGYTF. The CDR3, as DNA: TGTGCCAGCAGTAAAGACAGGGTTGGAGGCTACACCTTC.

This clone was detected only once. This chain joins TRBV7-9 and TRBJ2-2; TRBD1 might be the D (6 bases). The V gene lost 5 bases and the J gene lost 8 bases, with 15 bases spanning the gap. Per the germline V gene, CDR1 is SEHNR and CDR2 is FQNEAQ (reference sequence). The CDR3 loop spans 14 amino acids. CDR3 residues: CASSPNRVWGELFF. For the CDR3, the DNA is TGTGCCAGCAGCCCCAACAGGGTTTGGGGGGAGCTGTTTTTT.

The rearrangement links TRBV10-3 to TRBJ2-2; 9 nucleotides match TRBD1. Per germline, CDR1 ENHRY and CDR2 SYGVKD. There are 15 residues in the CDR3. With 9 bases clipped from V and 2 bases from J, the junction kept 7 bases outside the gene matches. The CDR3 coding sequence is TGTGCCATAAACATGGGACAGGGAAACACCGGGGAGCTGTTTTTT. It is translated as CAINMGQGNTGELFF.

The rearrangement uses TRBV5-5 and TRBJ1-1, with D perhaps TRBD1 (6 bases). The CDR3 is 14 amino acids. The V gene lost 0 bases and the J gene lost 11 bases, with 17 bases spanning the gap. Germline V gene data show CDR1 as SGHKS and CDR2 as YYEKEE (reference sequence). CDR3 DNA: TGTGCCAGCAGCTTGGACCCAGGGGTCACCGTGGCTTTCTTT. Translating it yields CASSLDPGVTVAFF.

The chain combines TRBV11-2 with TRBJ1-1; 7 nucleotides line up with TRBD1. In germline, CDR1 is SGHAT, CDR2 FQNNGV. V lost 3 bases to trimming and J lost 1 base; unmatched junction nucleotides: 11. The CDR3 loop spans 17 amino acids. The chain's CDR3 is CASSLRNPGQRNTEAFF. CDR3 nucleotide sequence: TGTGCCAGCAGCTTGAGAAATCCGGGACAGAGGAACACTGAAGCTTTCTTT. The variable domain in full, with the rest retrieved from reference TRBV11-2 and TRBJ1-1, is EAGVAQSPRYKIIEKRQSVAFWCNPISGHATLYWYQQILGQGPKLLIQFQNNGVVDDSQLPKDRFSAERLKGVDSTLKIQPAKLEDSAVYLCASSLRNPGQRNTEAFFGQGTRLTVV.

This chain joins TRBV18 and TRBJ2-7, with 8 bases matching TRBD2. This CDR3 contains 15 residues. CDR1 and CDR2 from the germline V gene are KGHSH and LQKENI. V lost 2 bases and J lost 6; bases outside the gene matches: 9. The CDR3 DNA sequence: TGTGCCAGCTCACCATCTAGCGGGTCCCTTGCCGAGCAGTACTTC. Translation: CASSPSSGSLAEQYF.

The chain couples TRBV3-1 (or the pseudogene TRBV3-2) to TRBJ2-1; possibly TRBD2 for D (7 bases). Per the germline V gene, CDR1 is LGHDT and CDR2 is YNNKEL (reference sequence). The length of the CDR3 is 15 residues. Trimming pared 7 bases from V and 6 bases from J, leaving 19 bases between. Written as DNA, the CDR3 is TGTGCCAGCAACAATCTAGGGGGGGGTATCAATGAGCAGTTCTTC. Protein sequence: CASNNLGGGINEQFF.

This chain uses TRBV7-6 with TRBJ1-4, with a weak D call TRBD1 (5 bases). CDR1 is SGHVS and CDR2 is FNYEAQ in the germline V gene. The V gene lost 6 bases and the J gene lost 4 bases, with 9 bases spanning the gap. The length of the CDR3 is 13 residues. The CDR3 bases are TGTGCCAGCAGGCCGGGGGATAATGAAAAACTGTTTTTT. Its protein product is CASRPGDNEKLFF. The full variable domain, with the rest looked up from reference TRBV7-6 and TRBJ1-4, is GAGVSQSPRYKVTKRGQDVALRCDPISGHVSLYWYRQALGQGPEFLTYFNYEAQQDKSGLPNDRFSAERPEGSISTLTIQRTEQRDSAMYRCASRPGDNEKLFFGSGTQLSVL.

This chain joins TRBV25-1 and TRBJ1-6; tentatively, D is TRBD1 (5 bases). The V gene's germline CDR1 is MGHDK and CDR2 SYGVNS. This CDR3 contains 15 residues. Trimming left V 4 bases short and J 0 bases short, with 7 bases between. CDR3 in DNA: TGTGCCAGCAGTGTCGGGGGCTCCTATAATTCACCCCTCCACTTT. Translated, it gives CASSVGGSYNSPLHF.

V is TRBV9 and J is TRBJ2-7, with D perhaps TRBD2 (6 bases). The CDR3 extends over 14 amino acids. V shed 0 bases and J shed 6 bases, with 13 bases lying between them. Looked up from germline, CDR1 is SGDLS and CDR2 is YYNGEE. The CDR3 spells CASSVEPGVSEQYF. The DNA of the CDR3 is TGTGCCAGCAGCGTAGAGCCGGGGGTGAGCGAGCAGTACTTC.

The chain links TRBV6-5 to TRBJ2-2; 10 positions match TRBD1. With V trimmed by 2 bases and J by 6 bases, 0 bases remained unmatched. CDR3 size: 14 residues. Germline CDR1 and CDR2: MNHEY and SVGAGI. CDR3 sequence (DNA): TGTGCCAGCAGTTACGGGACAGGGGCCGGGGAGCTGTTTTTT. This encodes CASSYGTGAGELFF.

The chain carries TRBV19 and TRBJ1-2; D is uncertain. The CDR3 runs 13 residues. V was pared by 2 bases and J by 0 bases, with 4 bases between. Germline CDR1 and CDR2: LNHDA and SQIVND (reference sequence). The CDR3 sequence: CASSILANYGYTF. The CDR3 nucleotides are TGTGCCAGTAGTATATTAGCTAACTATGGCTACACCTTC. The full variable domain, in which reference TRBV19 and TRBJ1-2 provide the parts outside the CDR3, is DGGITQSPKYLFRKEGQNVTLSCEQNLNHDAMYWYRQDPGQGLRLIYYSQIVNDFQKGDIAEGYSVSREKKESFPLTVTSAQKNPTAFYLCASSILANYGYTFGSGTRLTVV.